This T cell receptor (beta chain) was sequenced during a study of Graves' ophthalmopathy and Graves' hyperthyroidism. Study outcomes and limitations: Most thyroid-expanded clonotypes exceeding 0.001 frequency were also found in blood.

The V gene's germline CDR1 is DFQATT and CDR2 SNEGSKA (reference sequence). Deletions cut 8 bases from V and 2 bases from J, with 16 bases between. The CDR3 is 13 amino acids. This clonotype was observed at least ten times. Its antigen is unknown. RNA transcripts provided the template for amplifying TCR beta CDR3 regions. The authors performed first-round RT-PCR with HTBI primers and then a second-round multiplex PCR. One entry per CDR3 protein, called by TCRdb with MiXCR from the multiplex PCR reads. The repertoire holds roughly 400,000 distinct CDR3 sequences, 15% to 17% seen once, with approximately 7% in the top ten.

The receptor was derived from a woman aged 18-35 years with stable Graves' hyperthyroidism. Sequencing was done on a sample of peripheral blood. V and J are TRBV20-1 and TRBJ2-7, with D possibly TRBD2 on 7 matching bases. In DNA form, the CDR3 reads TGCAGTACCCAAGGGGGGGACACCTACGAGCAGTACTTC. As protein: CSTQGGDTYEQYF.